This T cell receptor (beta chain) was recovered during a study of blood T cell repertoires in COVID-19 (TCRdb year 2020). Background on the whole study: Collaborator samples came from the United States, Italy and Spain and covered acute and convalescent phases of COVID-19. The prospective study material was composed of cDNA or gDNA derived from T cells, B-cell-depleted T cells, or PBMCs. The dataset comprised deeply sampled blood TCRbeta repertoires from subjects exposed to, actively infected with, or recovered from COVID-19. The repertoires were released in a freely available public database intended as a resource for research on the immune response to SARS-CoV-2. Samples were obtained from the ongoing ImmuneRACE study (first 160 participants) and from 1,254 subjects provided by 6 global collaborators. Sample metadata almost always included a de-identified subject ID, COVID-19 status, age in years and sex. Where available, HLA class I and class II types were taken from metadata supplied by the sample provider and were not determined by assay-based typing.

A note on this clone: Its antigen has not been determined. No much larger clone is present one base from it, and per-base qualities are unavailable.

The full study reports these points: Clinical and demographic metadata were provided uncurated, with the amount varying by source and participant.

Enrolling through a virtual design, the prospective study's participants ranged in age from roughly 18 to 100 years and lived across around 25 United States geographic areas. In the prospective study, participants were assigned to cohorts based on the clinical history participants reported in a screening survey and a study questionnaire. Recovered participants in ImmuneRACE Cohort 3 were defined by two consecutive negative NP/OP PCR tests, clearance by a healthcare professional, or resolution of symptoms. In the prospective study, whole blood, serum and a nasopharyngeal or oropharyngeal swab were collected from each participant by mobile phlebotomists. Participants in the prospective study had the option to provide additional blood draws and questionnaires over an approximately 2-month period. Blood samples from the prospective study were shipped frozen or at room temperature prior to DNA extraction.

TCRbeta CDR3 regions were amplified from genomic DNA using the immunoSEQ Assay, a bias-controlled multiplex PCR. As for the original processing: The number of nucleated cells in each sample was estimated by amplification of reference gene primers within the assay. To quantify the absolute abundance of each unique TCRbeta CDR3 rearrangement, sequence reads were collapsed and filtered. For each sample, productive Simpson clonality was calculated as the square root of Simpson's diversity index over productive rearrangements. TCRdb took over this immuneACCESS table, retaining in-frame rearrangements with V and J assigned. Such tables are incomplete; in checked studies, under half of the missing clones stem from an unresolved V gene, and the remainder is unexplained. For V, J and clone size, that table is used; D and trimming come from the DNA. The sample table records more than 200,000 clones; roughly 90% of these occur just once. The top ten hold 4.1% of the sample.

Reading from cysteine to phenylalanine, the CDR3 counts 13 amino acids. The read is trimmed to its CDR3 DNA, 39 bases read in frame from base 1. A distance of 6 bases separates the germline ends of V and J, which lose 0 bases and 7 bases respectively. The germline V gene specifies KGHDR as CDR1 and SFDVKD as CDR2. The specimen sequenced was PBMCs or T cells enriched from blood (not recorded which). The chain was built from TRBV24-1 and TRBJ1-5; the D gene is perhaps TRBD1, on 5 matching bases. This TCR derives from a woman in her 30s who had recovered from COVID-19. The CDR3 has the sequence CATSDLQGQPQHF. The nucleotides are TGTGCCACCAGTGATTTGCAGGGCCAGCCCCAGCATTTT.